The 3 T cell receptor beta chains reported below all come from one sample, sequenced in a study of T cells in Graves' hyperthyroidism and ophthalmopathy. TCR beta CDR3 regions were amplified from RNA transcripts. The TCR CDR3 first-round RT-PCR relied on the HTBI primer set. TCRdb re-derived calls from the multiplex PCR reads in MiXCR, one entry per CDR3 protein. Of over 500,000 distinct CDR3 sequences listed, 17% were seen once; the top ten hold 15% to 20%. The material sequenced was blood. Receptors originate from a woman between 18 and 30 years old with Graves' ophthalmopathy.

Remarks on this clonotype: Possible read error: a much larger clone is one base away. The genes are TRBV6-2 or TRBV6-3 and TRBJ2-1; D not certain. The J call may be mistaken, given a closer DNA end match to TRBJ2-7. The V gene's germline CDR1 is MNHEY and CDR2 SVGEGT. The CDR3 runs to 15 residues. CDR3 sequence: CASSYSDPPYNEQYF. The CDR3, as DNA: TGTGCCAGCAGTTACTCCGATCCCCCCTACAATGAGCAGTACTTC.

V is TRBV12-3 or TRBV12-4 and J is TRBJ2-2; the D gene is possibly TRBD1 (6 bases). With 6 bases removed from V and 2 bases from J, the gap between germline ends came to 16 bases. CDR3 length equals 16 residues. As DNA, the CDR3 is TGTGCCAGCAGCCCCCCGACAGGAGCTAACACCGGGGAGCTGTTTTTT. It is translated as CASSPPTGANTGELFF.

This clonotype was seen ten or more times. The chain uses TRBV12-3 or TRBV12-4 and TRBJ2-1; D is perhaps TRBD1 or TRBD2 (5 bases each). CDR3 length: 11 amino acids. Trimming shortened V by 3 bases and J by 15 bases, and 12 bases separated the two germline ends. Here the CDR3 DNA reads TGTGCCAGCAGTTTCGGGGACCACTCGTTCTTC. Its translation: CASSFGDHSFF.